One and the same sample provided the 27 T cell receptor beta chains below, sequenced in a study of blood T cell repertoires in COVID-19. Clones were read by immunoSEQ multiplex PCR, and TCRdb kept only the in-frame ones, dropping some. The data hold about 190,000 clones, with 65% to 85% observed a single time. Input material: PBMCs or T cells enriched from blood (not recorded which). These receptors came from a woman in her 30s who had been exposed to COVID-19.

This clone was detected only a few times. The chain links TRBV11-2 to TRBJ1-6; the D is unclear. Trimming removed 1 base from V and 1 base from J, with 8 bases in between. The germline gives CDR1 SGHAT, CDR2 FQNNGV. The CDR3 covers 16 residues. The CDR3 nucleotides read TGTGCCAGCAGCTTAGTGGCAGGTTCCTATAATTCACCCCTCCACTTT. Encoded protein: CASSLVAGSYNSPLHF.

CDR3 region: CASSFRGSLYEQYF. The CDR3 nucleotides read TGTGCCAGCAGTTTTCGAGGTAGTCTCTACGAGCAGTACTTC. The rearrangement uses TRBV27 and TRBJ2-7, with no clear D. V was trimmed by 3 bases and J by 3 bases, leaving 12 bases between them. Looked up from germline, CDR1 is MNHEY and CDR2 is SMNVEV (reference sequence). The CDR3 extends over 14 amino acids.

CDR3 coding DNA: TGCGCCAGCAGCTTGTACTCTGGGTTGGGACTGATGTTTAATTCACCCCTCCACTTT. Translating gives CASSLYSGLGLMFNSPLHF. The V gene is TRBV5-1, the J gene TRBJ1-6; a possible D gene is TRBD1 (5 bases). The ends were cut back, 1 base at V and 6 bases at J, with 23 bases in the middle. This CDR3 region has 19 residues. CDR1 SGHRS and CDR2 YFSETQ come from the germline V gene.

The chain couples TRBV4-1 to TRBJ1-5, with D possibly being TRBD1 (5 bases). The germline V and J ends were trimmed by 4 bases and 5 bases, with 15 bases remaining between them. Germline V gene data show CDR1 as MGHRA and CDR2 as YSYEKL. The length of the CDR3 is 15 residues. The CDR3 region has the DNA TGCGCCAGCAGCCTAGAGCCCAGACAGTATCAGCCCCAGCATTTT. Amino acids: CASSLEPRQYQPQHF.

J is TRBJ2-1 and V is TRBV4-3; D is perhaps TRBD2 (7 bases). V was clipped by 2 bases and J by 4 bases, with 15 bases between them. The CDR3 spans 16 residues. Germline CDR1 and CDR2: LGHNA and YSLEER. DNA for the CDR3: TGCGCCAGCAGCCAATTTACCGGGGGGCTTTACAATGAGCAGTTCTTC. Amino acids: CASSQFTGGLYNEQFF.

The chain uses TRBV19 and TRBJ2-2; D ambiguous. Per the germline V gene, CDR1 is LNHDA and CDR2 is SQIVND (reference sequence). This CDR3 comprises 12 residues. V was pared by 3 bases and J by 7 bases, with 6 bases between. CDR3 amino acids: CASSIFLGELFF. The CDR3 coding sequence is TGTGCCAGTAGTATCTTCCTCGGGGAGCTGTTTTTT. The full variable domain, rest sourced from reference TRBV19 and TRBJ2-2, is DGGITQSPKYLFRKEGQNVTLSCEQNLNHDAMYWYRQDPGQGLRLIYYSQIVNDFQKGDIAEGYSVSREKKESFPLTVTSAQKNPTAFYLCASSIFLGELFFGEGSRLTVL.

This chain joins TRBV7-9 and TRBJ2-5, with 10 nucleotides matching TRBD1. Trimming took 5 bases from V and 7 from J; bases not matched to a gene: 1. The CDR3 is 12 amino acids. Germline V gives CDR1 SEHNR, CDR2 FQNEAQ (reference sequence). The CDR3 loop is CASSRTGGTQYF. The DNA of the CDR3 is TGTGCCAGCAGCAGGACAGGGGGGACCCAGTACTTC.

The chain combines TRBV7-2 with TRBJ1-2, with TRBD1 matching over 7 bases. CDR3 size: 14 residues. Germline V gene sequence: CDR1 SGHTA, CDR2 FQGNSA. The V and J ends lost 5 bases and 0 bases, in that order; junction bases with no gene match: 3. CDR3 DNA sequence: TGTGCCAGCAGCCTCGACAGGGCTAACTATGGCTACACCTTC. Protein product: CASSLDRANYGYTF.

The gene calls are TRBV9 and TRBJ1-3; tentatively, D is TRBD1 (5 bases). The CDR3 extends over 13 amino acids. The germline V gene encodes CDR1 SGDLS and CDR2 YYNGEE. The V gene lost 6 bases and the J gene lost 0 bases, with 7 bases spanning the gap. The CDR3 reads CASTGGSGNTIYF. In DNA form, the CDR3 reads TGTGCCAGCACGGGGGGCTCTGGAAACACCATATATTTT.

The V call is TRBV10-3, the J call TRBJ1-1, with D perhaps TRBD1 (5 bases). The V gene lost 6 bases and the J gene lost 4 bases, with 18 bases spanning the gap. CDR1 ENHRY and CDR2 SYGVKD come from the germline V gene. The CDR3 contains 15 residues. In nucleotides, the CDR3 is TGTGCCATCAGGAGAGGGACGGGGGAAAGCACTGAAGCTTTCTTT. Its protein is CAIRRGTGESTEAFF.

This clone showed up just once. This rearrangement joins TRBV7-2 to TRBJ1-2, with a weak D call TRBD1 (6 bases). CDR1 SGHTA and CDR2 FQGNSA come from the germline V gene. The CDR3 consists of 13 residues. The V end was cut by 1 base, the J end by 6 bases, with 9 bases between. The CDR3 DNA is TGTGCCAGCAGCTTAGGGACAGAGGATGGCTACACCTTC. It encodes CASSLGTEDGYTF.

The chain links TRBV18 to TRBJ2-1; possibly TRBD2 for D (5 bases). The V gene's germline CDR1 is KGHSH and CDR2 LQKENI. V was pared by 1 base and J by 6 bases, with 10 bases between. The CDR3 extends over 14 amino acids. CDR3 sequence (DNA): TGTGCCAGCTCACCACGCTGGACTGTCAATGAGCAGTTCTTC. Protein product: CASSPRWTVNEQFF.

V usage is TRBV2 and J usage is TRBJ1-5, with D tentatively TRBD1 (6 bases). V was trimmed by 7 bases and J by 5 bases, leaving 15 bases between them. The CDR3 is made up of 14 amino acids. Germline CDR1 SNHLY, CDR2 FYNNEI. CDR3: CASTKQGVDQPQHF. Here the CDR3 DNA reads TGTGCCAGCACCAAACAGGGTGTGGATCAGCCCCAGCATTTT.

Only one count was recorded for this clone. The rearrangement uses TRBV28 and TRBJ1-6, with 8 bases lining up with TRBD1. CDR3 size: 14 residues. The germline CDR1 and CDR2 sequences are MDHEN and SYDVKM. After removal of 5 bases from V and 8 bases from J, the junction contained 5 bases not matched to a gene. In DNA form, the CDR3 reads TGTGCCAGCAGTAAAGGACAGGGAGATTCACCCCTCCACTTT. Its translation: CASSKGQGDSPLHF.

DNA for the CDR3: TGTGCCAGCAGCCAACTAAGCGGGAGCTATGGCTACACCTTC. It encodes CASSQLSGSYGYTF. The chain carries TRBV3-1 (or the pseudogene TRBV3-2) and TRBJ1-2; D ambiguous. CDR1 LGHDT and CDR2 YNNKEL come from the germline V gene (reference sequence). With 2 bases removed from V and 4 bases from J, the gap between germline ends came to 11 bases. The CDR3 is 14 residues long.

This chain links TRBV4-1 with TRBJ1-4, with 8 bases lining up with TRBD1. There are 18 residues in the CDR3. The V gene's germline CDR1 is MGHRA and CDR2 YSYEKL. With 1 base clipped from V and 6 bases from J, the junction kept 13 bases outside the gene matches. As DNA, the CDR3 is TGCGCCAGCAGCCAAGTTGTTCAGGGGGCCGCCCCCTATGAAAAACTGTTTTTT. Protein sequence: CASSQVVQGAAPYEKLFF.

DNA of the CDR3: TGTGCCAGCTTTGAAAATAGCGGCGGGTTGGGTGAAAAACTGTTTTTT. Its protein is CASFENSGGLGEKLFF. V usage is TRBV2 and J usage is TRBJ1-4; D is unresolved. Trimming cost V 8 bases and J 7 bases, with 23 bases left between them. Looked up from germline, CDR1 is SNHLY and CDR2 is FYNNEI. The CDR3 runs to 16 residues.

This clone was counted between two and nine times. V usage is TRBV9 and J usage is TRBJ2-3; D possibly corresponds to TRBD2 (5 bases). This CDR3 has 14 residues. V was pared by 0 bases and J by 0 bases, with 5 bases between. Germline CDR1 and CDR2: SGDLS and YYNGEE. The CDR3 reads CASSVAGSTDTQYF. The CDR3, as DNA: TGTGCCAGCAGCGTAGCGGGGAGCACAGATACGCAGTATTTT.

J is TRBJ1-5 and V is TRBV2, with 7 bases aligning to TRBD1. The length of the CDR3 is 13 residues. In germline, CDR1 is SNHLY, CDR2 FYNNEI. The V gene end was trimmed by 10 bases and the J gene end by 4 bases; junction bases not matched to a gene: 7. In DNA form, the CDR3 reads TGTGCCACCCGACAGGGTGTTAATCAGCCCCAGCATTTT. Protein: CATRQGVNQPQHF.

The V call is TRBV12-3 or TRBV12-4, the J call TRBJ1-3; D is uncertain. The CDR3 is 13 residues long. The V and J ends lost 4 bases and 0 bases respectively, with 4 bases between them. CDR3 protein: CASSSVSGNTIYF. CDR3 in DNA: TGTGCCAGCAGTTCCGTCTCTGGAAACACCATATATTTT.

The chain carries TRBV11-3 and TRBJ2-1; the match to TRBD2 covers 8 bases. Losses at the gene ends were 4 bases for V and 4 bases for J; bases not matched to a gene: 9. The CDR3 extends over 16 amino acids. The germline V gene encodes CDR1 SGHNT and CDR2 YENEEA. The chain's CDR3 is CASSSRSSGTYNEQFF. CDR3 bases: TGTGCCAGCAGCTCCCGTAGTAGCGGGACATACAATGAGCAGTTCTTC.

The chain couples TRBV5-1 to TRBJ2-1, with 11 bases identical to TRBD2. The CDR3 runs 14 residues. Trimming cost V 4 bases and J 10 bases; bases outside gene matches: 7. CDR1 is SGHRS, CDR2 YFSETQ, per germline. CDR3 nucleotide sequence: TGCGCCAGCAGCCCTACTAGCGGGGGAGGCGAGCAGTTCTTC. Protein sequence: CASSPTSGGGEQFF.

This clone has only a few counts. The chain carries TRBV4-1 and TRBJ1-2; the D gene is possibly TRBD1 (6 bases). V was clipped by 1 base and J by 2 bases, with 17 bases between them. Germline values: CDR1 MGHRA, CDR2 YSYEKL. This CDR3 is built from 17 residues. The CDR3 DNA reads TGCGCCAGCAGCCAAGCCGCCCCAGGGGCGGTAAACTATGGCTACACCTTC. It encodes CASSQAAPGAVNYGYTF.

The chain employs TRBV4-1 and TRBJ1-4; D possibly corresponds to TRBD1 (6 bases). Germline CDR1 reads MGHRA; CDR2 reads YSYEKL. The CDR3 length is 15 residues. V gave up 1 base and J gave up 5 bases, with 11 bases separating them. CDR3 sequence: CASSQAQGVNEKLFF. CDR3 nucleotide sequence: TGCGCCAGCAGCCAAGCACAGGGAGTGAATGAAAAACTGTTTTTT.

The chain has TRBV25-1 and TRBJ1-2; 7 bases map to TRBD1. The V and J ends lost 9 bases and 0 bases, in that order; junction bases with no gene match: 7. Germline values: CDR1 MGHDK, CDR2 SYGVNS. CDR3 length: 14 residues. The CDR3 sequence is CASSRQGSNYGYTF. The DNA of the CDR3 is TGTGCCAGTAGTCGACAGGGTTCTAACTATGGCTACACCTTC.

This clone was seen only a few times. V and J are TRBV6-6 and TRBJ1-3, with TRBD1 identical over 9 bases. Germline lookup yields CDR1 MNHNY and CDR2 SVGAGI (reference sequence). The CDR3 runs 12 residues. V was clipped by 10 bases and J by 6 bases; unmatched bases: 4. CDR3 nucleotides: TGTGCCACCAGGACAGGGGAAAACACCATATATTTT. Translating gives CATRTGENTIYF.

The gene calls are TRBV14 and TRBJ2-1; TRBD2 matches 9 bases. The V gene end was trimmed by 5 bases and the J gene end by 7 bases; junction bases not matched to a gene: 12. The CDR3 is 16 amino acids. Germline V gene lookup returns CDR1 SGHDN and CDR2 FVKESK. The CDR3, as DNA: TGTGCCAGCAGCGCCGTGGCGGGGGGGAAAAGGAATGAGCAGTTCTTC. Translated: CASSAVAGGKRNEQFF.